Shown below are 15 T cell receptor beta chains from a single sample sequenced in a study of blood T cell repertoires in COVID-19. Sequencing used immunoSEQ multiplex PCR; TCRdb keeps in-frame clones, though not all of them. Seen here are roughly 260,000 clones, approximately 92% observed once, and the top ten hold approximately 2.5%. The specimen was peripheral blood. Receptor source: a person under 35 with COVID-19, enrolled during active disease.

The rearrangement joins TRBV7-2 to TRBJ2-7, with 8 bases aligning to TRBD2. V was clipped by 0 bases and J by 4 bases; unmatched bases: 5. CDR1 is SGHTA, CDR2 FQGNSA, per germline. This CDR3 contains 15 residues. The CDR3 loop reads CASSLAREVGYEQYF. The CDR3 DNA sequence: TGTGCCAGCAGCTTAGCGCGGGAGGTAGGGTACGAGCAGTACTTC.

The rearrangement links TRBV20-1 to TRBJ1-2; D call uncertain. Germline V gives CDR1 DFQATT, CDR2 SNEGSKA (reference sequence). The CDR3 extends over 9 amino acids. The V end lost 4 bases, the J end lost 6 bases, and 3 bases lay between the germline ends. The CDR3 protein is CSAINGYTF. As DNA, the CDR3 is TGCAGTGCTATCAATGGCTACACCTTC.

With respect to this clone: Other DNA sequences in the same sample also yield this CDR3. This chain uses TRBV19 with TRBJ2-2, with no clear D. This CDR3 spans 12 amino acids. CDR1 and CDR2 from the germline V gene are LNHDA and SQIVND (reference sequence). V lost 3 bases, J lost 4 bases, and 3 bases lay in between. The CDR3 reads CASSIGTGELFF. CDR3 DNA: TGTGCCAGTAGTATCGGCACCGGGGAGCTGTTTTTT.

This chain links TRBV18 with TRBJ2-7; maybe TRBD1 (5 bases). V was clipped by 3 bases and J by 6 bases, with 9 bases between them. CDR1 and CDR2 (germline): KGHSH, LQKENI. This CDR3 region has 12 residues. Here the CDR3 reads CASSPDSGEQYF. Written as DNA, the CDR3 is TGTGCCAGCTCACCTGACAGTGGCGAGCAGTACTTC. Supplemented by reference TRBV18 and TRBJ2-7, the full variable domain reads NAGVMQNPRHLVRRRGQEARLRCSPMKGHSHVYWYRQLPEEGLKFMVYLQKENIIDESGMPKERFSAEFPKEGPSILRIQQVVRGDSAAYFCASSPDSGEQYFGPGTRLTVT.

The chain combines TRBV10-3 with TRBJ2-5, with 9 bases matching TRBD1. Germline V gene sequence: CDR1 ENHRY, CDR2 SYGVKD. With V trimmed by 2 bases and J by 2 bases, 0 bases remained unmatched. The CDR3 contains 14 residues. CDR3 in amino acids: CAISEGTGQETQYF. CDR3 nucleotides: TGTGCCATCAGTGAGGGGACAGGGCAAGAGACCCAGTACTTC.

The rearrangement links TRBV5-1 to TRBJ2-3; TRBD2 matches 8 bases. This CDR3 has 14 amino acids. V dropped 4 bases and J dropped 3; count of bases not matched to a gene: 4. Germline CDR1 reads SGHRS; CDR2 reads YFSETQ. This CDR3 is CASSRGLETDTQYF. DNA of the CDR3: TGCGCCAGCAGCAGGGGACTAGAGACAGATACGCAGTATTTT. Using reference TRBV5-1 and TRBJ2-3 for the parts outside the CDR3, the full variable domain is KAGVTQTPRYLIKTRGQQVTLSCSPISGHRSVSWYQQTPGQGLQFLFEYFSETQRNKGNFPGRFSGRQFSNSRSEMNVSTLELGDSALYLCASSRGLETDTQYFGPGTRLTVL.

This clone was detected only once. The chain couples TRBV11-2 to TRBJ2-3; unclear D gene. Germline V gives CDR1 SGHAT, CDR2 FQNNGV. The CDR3 has 15 residues. Trimming removed 1 base at V and 0 bases at J, with 8 bases between. CDR3 in DNA: TGTGCCAGCAGCTTAGTGTGGGCTAGCACAGATACGCAGTATTTT. Translating it yields CASSLVWASTDTQYF.

The chain has TRBV6-6 and TRBJ2-7, with 7 bases identical to TRBD2. The J segment lost 2 bases and the V segment lost 8 bases, leaving 6 bases of the junction unmatched. CDR1 is MNHNY, CDR2 SVGAGI, per germline (reference sequence). The CDR3 covers 13 residues. In DNA form, the CDR3 reads TGTGCCAGCGGCCTAGCGGTTACCTACGAGCAGTACTTC. Amino acid sequence: CASGLAVTYEQYF.

This chain joins TRBV19 and TRBJ1-1, with a possible D match to TRBD1 (5 bases). Looked up from germline, CDR1 is LNHDA and CDR2 is SQIVND (reference sequence). The ends were cut back, 6 bases at V and 3 bases at J, with 11 bases in the middle. The CDR3 has 13 amino acids. For the CDR3, the DNA is TGTGCCAGTAGCCAAGGGGCGCACACTGAAGCTTTCTTT. Protein: CASSQGAHTEAFF.

The V gene is TRBV13, the J gene TRBJ2-5; 12 positions match TRBD2. The germline gives CDR1 PRHDT, CDR2 FYEKMQ (reference sequence). Trimming at V came to 3 bases and at J to 5 bases, leaving 7 bases not matched to a gene. The CDR3 covers 16 residues. CDR3 amino acids: CASSFGSSGREETQYF. The CDR3 DNA reads as TGTGCCAGCAGCTTTGGATCTAGCGGGAGGGAGGAGACCCAGTACTTC.

This clone was found once. The rearrangement uses TRBV4-3 and TRBJ2-7; TRBD2 agrees at 8 bases. In germline, CDR1 is LGHNA, CDR2 YSLEER. The V segment lost 0 bases and the J segment 2 bases; nucleotides outside the gene matches: 3. The CDR3 covers 15 residues. The CDR3 loop is CASSQEGAGAYEQYF. Here the CDR3 DNA reads TGCGCCAGCAGCCAAGAGGGAGCGGGAGCCTACGAGCAGTACTTC.

This chain uses TRBV2 with TRBJ2-1; 12 bases line up with TRBD2. Germline V lookup: CDR1 SNHLY, CDR2 FYNNEI. CDR3 length: 17 amino acids. V lost 6 bases to trimming and J lost 4 bases; unmatched junction nucleotides: 10. CDR3 region: CASSGTSGLGPYNEQFF. CDR3 nucleotides: TGTGCCAGCAGCGGGACTAGCGGGCTCGGGCCTTACAATGAGCAGTTCTTC.

The CDR3 DNA reads TGCGCCAGCAGCCGGACAGGGTTAGGTGAGCAGTTCTTC. This gives the protein CASSRTGLGEQFF. V and J are TRBV4-1 and TRBJ2-1, with 8 bases aligning to TRBD1. The length of the CDR3 is 13 residues. V lost 4 bases, J lost 9 bases, and 5 bases stayed unmatched. CDR1 is MGHRA, CDR2 YSYEKL, per germline.

The V call is TRBV5-8, the J call TRBJ2-2, with TRBD1 matching 10 bases. Germline V CDR1 and CDR2: SGHTS, YDEGEE. The CDR3 runs to 16 residues. V lost 5 bases and J lost 5; bases outside the gene matches: 9. The CDR3 region has the DNA TGTGCCAGCAGAGAAGAGACAGGGGGCAGAACCGGGGAGCTGTTTTTT. Encoded protein: CASREETGGRTGELFF. The variable domain in full, with the rest retrieved from reference TRBV5-8 and TRBJ2-2, is EAGVTQSPTHLIKTRGQQATLRCSPISGHTSVYWYQQALGLGLQFLLWYDEGEERNRGNFPPRFSGRQFPNYSSELNVNALELEDSALYLCASREETGGRTGELFFGEGSRLTVL.

J is TRBJ2-1 and V is TRBV4-2, with D tentatively TRBD1 (6 bases). The CDR3 loop spans 17 amino acids. V was cut by 3 bases and J by 2 bases, with 17 bases left in between. The V gene's germline CDR1 is LGHNA and CDR2 YNFKEQ. CDR3 coding DNA: TGTGCCAGCAGCCAGGAACTCACAGGGTATCCCTACAATGAGCAGTTCTTC. It is translated as CASSQELTGYPYNEQFF.